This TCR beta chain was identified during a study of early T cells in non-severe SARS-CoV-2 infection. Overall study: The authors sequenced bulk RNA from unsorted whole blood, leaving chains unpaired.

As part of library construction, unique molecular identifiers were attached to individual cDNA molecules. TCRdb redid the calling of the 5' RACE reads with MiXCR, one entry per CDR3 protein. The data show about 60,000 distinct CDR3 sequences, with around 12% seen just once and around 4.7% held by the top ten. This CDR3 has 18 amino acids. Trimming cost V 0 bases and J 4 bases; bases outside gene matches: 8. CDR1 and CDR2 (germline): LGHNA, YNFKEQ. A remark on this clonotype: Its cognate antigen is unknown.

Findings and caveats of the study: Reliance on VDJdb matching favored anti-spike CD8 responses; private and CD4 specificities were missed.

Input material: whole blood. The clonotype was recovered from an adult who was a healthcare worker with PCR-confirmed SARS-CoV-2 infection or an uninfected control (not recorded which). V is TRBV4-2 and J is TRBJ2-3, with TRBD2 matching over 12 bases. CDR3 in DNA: TGTGCCAGCAGCCAAGATCCCCTAGCGGGAGGGGTGGCAGATACGCAGTATTTT. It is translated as CASSQDPLAGGVADTQYF.